The clone carrying this T cell receptor (beta chain) was detected only a few times. Antigen: not known. Sequencing of TCRbeta CDR3 at survey depth gave sequences and template counts. The assay was immunoSEQ multiplex PCR, and TCRdb's table has in-frame clones only and misses some. The sample yields some 11,000 clones, less than 85% seen once. Median post-mortem interval was about 10 hours for GI, liver, skin and lymphoid tissues. These data come from a study of tissue T cells after allogeneic stem cell transplantation. General study points: In patients and mice, blood and spleen missed much of tissue repertoire. TCR repertoires tracked anatomic similarity, regardless of disease or transplant status.

This CDR3 has 15 amino acids. The germline gives CDR1 MNHNY, CDR2 SVGAGI (reference sequence). J gave up 4 bases and V 1 base, and 6 bases lay outside the gene matches. The chain joins TRBV6-6 to TRBJ2-7; 8 bases line up with TRBD1. The clonotype comes from a woman between 18 and 55 years old with breast cancer. This sample comprised tissue from the right colon, obtained at autopsy. As DNA, the CDR3 is TGTGCCAGCAGTTACTTTGGGACAGGCGAATACGAGCAGTACTTC. Its translation: CASSYFGTGEYEQYF.